Following are 15 T cell receptor beta chains from one sample sequenced in a study of blood T cell repertoires in COVID-19. The repertoire was sequenced with immunoSEQ multiplex PCR; TCRdb's copy has only in-frame clones and lacks some. This sample has roughly 230,000 clones; 89% occur once, and the top ten carry approximately 5%. Specimen: peripheral blood. The receptor source for this set is a woman aged 40 to 50 who had recovered from COVID-19.

This chain connects TRBV27 to TRBJ2-3, with 8 nucleotides matching TRBD2. Germline V gene data show CDR1 as MNHEY and CDR2 as SMNVEV (reference sequence). This CDR3 contains 18 residues. J was trimmed by 4 bases and V by 1 base; bases with no gene match: 13. CDR3 amino acids: CASSLFSRSGGPPDTQYF. The DNA for the CDR3 is TGTGCCAGCAGTTTATTTTCCCGCTCGGGGGGGCCCCCAGATACGCAGTATTTT.

The chain is built from TRBV7-9 and TRBJ2-2; D perhaps matches TRBD1 (5 bases). Trimming took off 4 bases at V and 3 bases at J, with 6 bases between the two ends. CDR3 length: 13 residues. Germline values: CDR1 SEHNR, CDR2 FQNEAQ (reference sequence). The CDR3 here is CASSSTDTGELFF. CDR3 DNA: TGTGCCAGCAGCTCGACAGACACCGGGGAGCTGTTTTTT.

In its sample, this clone was seen once. This chain links TRBV7-9 with TRBJ2-2, with 7 bases fitting TRBD2. This CDR3 contains 15 residues. After removal of 3 bases from V and 5 bases from J, the junction contained 6 bases not matched to a gene. CDR1 SEHNR and CDR2 FQNEAQ come from the germline V gene (reference sequence). This chain's CDR3 is CASSFGGRGTGELFF. In nucleotides, the CDR3 is TGTGCCAGCAGCTTCGGCGGGAGAGGAACCGGGGAGCTGTTTTTT.

V is TRBV7-9 and J is TRBJ1-2; TRBD1 is a possible D gene (6 bases). This CDR3 has 15 residues. Trimming removed 10 bases at V and 6 bases at J, with 24 bases between. CDR1 SEHNR and CDR2 FQNEAQ come from the germline V gene (reference sequence). CDR3 bases: TGTGCCATCACTTCGAACGACAGGAAGGTTAATGGCTACACCTTC. Protein: CAITSNDRKVNGYTF.

This chain uses TRBV5-1 with TRBJ1-1; maybe TRBD1 (6 bases). With 2 bases removed from V and 4 bases from J, the gap between germline ends came to 12 bases. The CDR3 is made up of 14 amino acids. Germline assignment: CDR1 SGHRS and CDR2 YFSETQ. The CDR3 loop is CASSLQQGLTEAFF. The CDR3 DNA sequence: TGCGCCAGCAGCTTACAACAGGGTCTCACTGAAGCTTTCTTT.

This chain joins TRBV5-1 and TRBJ1-2; D unclear. Trimming took off 4 bases at V and 4 bases at J, with 14 bases between the two ends. There are 14 residues in the CDR3. From germline, CDR1 is SGHRS and CDR2 YFSETQ. CDR3 coding DNA: TGCGCCAGCAGCACCGAATTAAGCGGCTATGGCTACACCTTC. It specifies CASSTELSGYGYTF.

This clone occurred a few times. V is TRBV4-1 and J is TRBJ1-4, with D uncertain. The CDR3 consists of 15 residues. V lost 3 bases and J 8 bases, leaving 16 bases between the germline ends. Germline V gives CDR1 MGHRA, CDR2 YSYEKL. CDR3 protein: CASSQERHSPEKLFF. The CDR3 DNA follows: TGCGCCAGCAGCCAGGAAAGACATTCCCCCGAAAAACTGTTTTTT.

The chain uses TRBV28 and TRBJ2-6; 7 nucleotides line up with TRBD1. The J segment lost 2 bases and the V segment lost 7 bases, leaving 5 bases of the junction unmatched. The V gene's germline CDR1 is MDHEN and CDR2 SYDVKM. The CDR3 extends over 15 amino acids. CDR3 loop: CASIGQGAGANVLTF. CDR3 bases: TGTGCCAGCATTGGGCAGGGGGCTGGGGCCAACGTCCTGACTTTC.

The J gene is TRBJ2-7, the V gene TRBV6-5; possible D gene TRBD1, 5 bases. The CDR3 has 15 amino acids. In germline, CDR1 is MNHEY, CDR2 SVGAGI. V was clipped by 2 bases and J by 4 bases, with 15 bases between them. CDR3 DNA sequence: TGTGCCAGCAGTTACCCCAATTCAGGGATTTACGAGCAGTACTTC. The encoded protein is CASSYPNSGIYEQYF.

The CDR3 DNA is TGTGCCAGCTCAACTTCACGTGGCACTGAAGCTTTCTTT. It is translated as CASSTSRGTEAFF. J is TRBJ1-1 and V is TRBV18; D gene ambiguous. CDR1 is KGHSH, CDR2 LQKENI, per germline. V lost 5 bases, J lost 4 bases, and 11 bases lay in between. This CDR3 is 13 amino acids long.

This chain links TRBV7-2 with TRBJ2-5; 10 nucleotides align to TRBD1. The CDR3 loop spans 15 amino acids. Germline trimming cut 5 bases from V and 2 bases from J; bases unmatched to any gene: 5. Per the germline V gene, CDR1 is SGHTA and CDR2 is FQGNSA. The CDR3 nucleotides read TGTGCCAGCAGCCCCGACAGGGGGCGGCAAGAGACCCAGTACTTC. Translated, it gives CASSPDRGRQETQYF.

The V gene is TRBV6-2 or TRBV6-3, the J gene TRBJ2-7, with 7 bases lining up with TRBD2. This CDR3 contains 15 residues. Germline CDR1 MNHEY, CDR2 SVGEGT. Trimming took 5 bases from V and 2 from J; bases not matched to a gene: 9. The CDR3 reads CASSPLAGGTYEQYV. CDR3 DNA: TGTGCCAGCAGTCCCTTAGCGGGTGGTACCTACGAGCAGTACGTC.

The DNA for the CDR3 is TGTGCCAGCAGTCCTATAGCGGTAGAGACCCAGTACTTC. Amino acids: CASSPIAVETQYF. The chain has TRBV6-6 and TRBJ2-5, with D perhaps TRBD2 (6 bases). This CDR3 comprises 13 residues. Germline V lookup: CDR1 MNHNY, CDR2 SVGAGI (reference sequence). V lost 5 bases and J 4 bases, leaving 11 bases between the germline ends.

This clone has a handful of counts. The chain carries TRBV21-1 and TRBJ1-2. TRBV21-1 is listed as a pseudogene. This CDR3 comprises 14 residues. The CDR3 here is CASSKDVTLSGYTF. Here the CDR3 DNA reads TGTGCCAGCAGCAAAGATGTCACCCTATCTGGCTACACCTTC.

The chain carries TRBV11-3 and TRBJ1-5, with D hard to call. Trimming cost V 5 bases and J 0 bases, with 5 bases left between them. CDR3 length equals 13 residues. Per germline, CDR1 SGHNT and CDR2 YENEEA. The CDR3, as DNA: TGTGCCAGCAGCCGGGGTAGCAATCAGCCCCAGCATTTT. The encoded protein is CASSRGSNQPQHF.